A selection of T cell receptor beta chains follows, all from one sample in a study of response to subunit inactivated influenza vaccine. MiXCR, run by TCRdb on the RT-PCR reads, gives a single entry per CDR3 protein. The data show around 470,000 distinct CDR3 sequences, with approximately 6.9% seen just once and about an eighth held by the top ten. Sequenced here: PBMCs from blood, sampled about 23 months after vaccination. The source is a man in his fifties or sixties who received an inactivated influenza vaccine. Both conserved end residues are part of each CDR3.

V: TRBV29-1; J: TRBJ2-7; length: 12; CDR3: CSVQGASYEQYF
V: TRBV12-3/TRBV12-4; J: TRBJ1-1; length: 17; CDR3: CVCSKTGTTEWNTEAFF
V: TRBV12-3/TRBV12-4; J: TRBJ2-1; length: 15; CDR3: CASRLGAGVPNEQFF
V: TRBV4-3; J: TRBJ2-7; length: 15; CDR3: CASSQVGQGVSEQYF
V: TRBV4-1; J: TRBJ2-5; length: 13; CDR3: CASSHEVQETQYF
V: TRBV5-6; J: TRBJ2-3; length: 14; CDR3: CASSRGQNTDTQYF
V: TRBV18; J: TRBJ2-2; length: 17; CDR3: CASSRPGQGRGTGELFF
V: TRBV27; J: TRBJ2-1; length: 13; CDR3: CASSFLAAEEQFF
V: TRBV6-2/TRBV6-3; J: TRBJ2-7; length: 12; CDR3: CASSKTAYEQYF
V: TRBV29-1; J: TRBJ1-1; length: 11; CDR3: CSAGENTEAFF
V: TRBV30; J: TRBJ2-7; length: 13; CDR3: CAWSLGHDYEQYF
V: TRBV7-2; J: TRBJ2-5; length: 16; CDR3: CASSLVAGGLRETQYF
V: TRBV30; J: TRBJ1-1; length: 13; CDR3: CACRERGSSEAFF
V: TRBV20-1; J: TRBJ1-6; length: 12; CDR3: CSASKAGSPLHF
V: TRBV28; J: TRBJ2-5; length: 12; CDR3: CASLAPPGTQYF
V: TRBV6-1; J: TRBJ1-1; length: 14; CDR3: CASSRTGMVTEAFF
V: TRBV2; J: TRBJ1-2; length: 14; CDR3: CASGMNQGRYGYTF
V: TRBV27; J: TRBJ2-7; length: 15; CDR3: CASRLTGGELYEQYF
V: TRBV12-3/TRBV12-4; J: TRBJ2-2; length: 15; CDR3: CASSRNPGGPGELFF
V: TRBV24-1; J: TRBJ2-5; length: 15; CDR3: CATSDLQGGRETQYF
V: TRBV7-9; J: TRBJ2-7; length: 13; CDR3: CASSLETAGEQYF
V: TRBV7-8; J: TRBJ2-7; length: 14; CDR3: CASSFMRENYEQYF
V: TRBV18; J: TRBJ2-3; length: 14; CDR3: CASSPGYRTDTQYF
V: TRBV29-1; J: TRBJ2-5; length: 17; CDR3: CSSRLSGRAWSQETQYF
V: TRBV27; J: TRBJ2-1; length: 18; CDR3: CASSLSVITALSYNEQFF
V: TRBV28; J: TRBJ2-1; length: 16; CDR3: CASSTLPGREADEQFF
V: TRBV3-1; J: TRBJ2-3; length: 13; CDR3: CASSQLSQAAQYF
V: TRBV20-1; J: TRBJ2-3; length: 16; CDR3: CSARPSGTRNTDTQYF
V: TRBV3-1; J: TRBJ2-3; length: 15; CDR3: CASSAGGGRSDTQYF
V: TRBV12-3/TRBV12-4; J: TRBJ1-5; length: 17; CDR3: CASSSGWGSSSNQPQHF
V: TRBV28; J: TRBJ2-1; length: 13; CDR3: CASSRTVTGEQFF
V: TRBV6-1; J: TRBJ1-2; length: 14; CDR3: CASSDRVPPYGYTF
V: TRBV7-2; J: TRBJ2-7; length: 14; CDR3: CASSLGSGAVEQYF
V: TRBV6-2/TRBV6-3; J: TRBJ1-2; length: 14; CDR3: CASSPGTGGLGYTF
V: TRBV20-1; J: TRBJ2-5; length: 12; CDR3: CSARDRGETQYF
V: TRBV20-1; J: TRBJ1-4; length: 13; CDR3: CSASGTGTEKLFF